The clone carrying this T cell receptor (beta chain) was observed once. In the authors' methods: Counts of nucleated cells, estimated from reference gene primer amplification, were obtained. TCRdb keeps only in-frame clones here, not all; method: immunoSEQ multiplex PCR. V and J calls and clone size are those listed in that table; D and trimming were worked out from the DNA. The repertoire has roughly 66,000 clones, 65% to 85% of them found once; the top ten carry around 4.3%. This sample stems from a study of blood T cell repertoires in COVID-19. Germline loops: CDR1 LNHDA, CDR2 SQIVND (reference sequence). The CDR3 runs to 13 residues. The germline V and J ends were trimmed by 6 bases and 8 bases, with 13 bases remaining between them.

V gene TRBV19 combines with J gene TRBJ1-4; D gene unclear. The sequencing sample was made of peripheral blood. The receptor was isolated from a woman aged 55-70 years with acute or convalescent COVID-19. For the CDR3, the DNA is TGTGCCAGTAGCATGACCCGGCGGGAAAAACTGTTTTTT. This sequence encodes CASSMTRREKLFF.